The clone carrying this T cell receptor (beta chain) was observed a handful of times. This sample is drawn from a study of shared clonotypes between healthy human individuals. Only in-frame clones appear in the TCRdb table, and some are missing; sequencing was by immunoSEQ multiplex PCR. The sample has over a million clones, approximately 78% seen once. Per the germline V gene, CDR1 is SGHVS and CDR2 is FQNEAQ. CDR3 length: 17 amino acids. The V segment lost 1 base and the J segment 2 bases; nucleotides outside the gene matches: 8. The chain combines TRBV7-8 with TRBJ2-7, with TRBD2 identical over 10 bases. The sequenced sample was memory CD4+ T cells from PBMCs. Subset of the sample: CD45RA-negative fraction. This TCR was recovered from a man between 18 and 35 years old in good health. Some clones in this sample may be carry-over from other donors' samples. The CDR3 is CASSLVLGLAGAYEQYF. Written as DNA, the CDR3 is TGTGCCAGCAGCTTAGTGCTGGGGCTAGCGGGGGCCTACGAGCAGTACTTC.